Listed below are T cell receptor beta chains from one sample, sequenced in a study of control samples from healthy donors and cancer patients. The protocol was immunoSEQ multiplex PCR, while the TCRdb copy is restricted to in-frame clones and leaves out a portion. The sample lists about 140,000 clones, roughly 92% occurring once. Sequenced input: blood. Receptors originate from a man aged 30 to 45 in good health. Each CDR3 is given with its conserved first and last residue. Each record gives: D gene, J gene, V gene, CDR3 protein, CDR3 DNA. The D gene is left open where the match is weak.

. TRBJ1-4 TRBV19 CASRNWGGNEKLFF TGTGCCAGTAGAAACTGGGGGGGGAATGAAAAACTGTTTTTT
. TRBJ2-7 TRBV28 CASIRQLSSYEQYF TGTGCCAGCATACGACAGTTAAGCTCCTACGAGCAGTACTTC
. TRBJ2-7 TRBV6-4 CASKAVVSYEQYF TGTGCCAGCAAGGCGGTGGTTTCCTACGAGCAGTACTTC
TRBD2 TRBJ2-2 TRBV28 CASSLGIWVLAGGHTGELFF TGTGCCAGCAGTTTAGGGATTTGGGTACTAGCGGGAGGTCACACCGGGGAGCTGTTTTTT
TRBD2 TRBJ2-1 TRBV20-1 CSARTSNEQFF TGCAGTGCCCGGACTAGCAATGAGCAGTTCTTC
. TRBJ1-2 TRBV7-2 CASSLGGAGTYGYTF TGTGCCAGCAGCTTAGGAGGGGCCGGAACCTATGGCTACACCTTC
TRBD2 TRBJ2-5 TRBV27 CASSLAFGGRETQYF TGTGCCAGCAGTTTAGCTTTTGGCGGGAGAGAGACCCAGTACTTC
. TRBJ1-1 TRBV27 CASSFGTTNTEAFF TGTGCCAGCAGTTTCGGGACAACGAACACTGAAGCTTTCTTT
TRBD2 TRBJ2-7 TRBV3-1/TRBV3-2 CASSQEGLAGGEQYF TGTGCCAGCAGCCAAGAGGGACTAGCGGGAGGAGAGCAGTACTTC
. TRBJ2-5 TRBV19 CASSQQGGGETQYF TGTGCCAGTAGCCAACAGGGAGGAGGAGAGACCCAGTACTTC
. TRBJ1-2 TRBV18 CASSPLGQGYGYTF TGTGCCAGCTCACCATTAGGCCAAGGGTATGGCTACACCTTC
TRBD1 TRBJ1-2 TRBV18 CASSPIEGAYGYTF TGTGCCAGCTCACCAATCGAGGGGGCCTATGGCTACACCTTC
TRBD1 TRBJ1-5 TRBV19 CASSIAGTDNQPQHF TGTGCCAGTAGTATAGCCGGGACAGATAATCAGCCCCAGCATTTT
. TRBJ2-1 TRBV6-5 CASAGLDEQFF TGTGCCAGTGCGGGCTTGGATGAGCAGTTCTTC
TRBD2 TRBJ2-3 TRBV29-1 CSVELVSGTKHVTDTQYF TGCAGCGTTGAATTGGTCTCTGGGACTAAACACGTAACAGATACGCAGTATTTT
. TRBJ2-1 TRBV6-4 CASSESETEAQFF TGTGCCAGCAGTGAGAGCGAGACAGAAGCGCAGTTCTTC
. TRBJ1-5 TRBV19 CASSSQGYQPQHF TGTGCCAGTAGTTCACAGGGTTATCAGCCCCAGCATTTT
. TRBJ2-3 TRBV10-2 CASSESRWADTQYF TGCGCCAGCAGTGAGTCTAGGTGGGCAGATACGCAGTATTTT